The 21 T cell receptor beta chains below were found in one sample sequenced in a study of blood T cell repertoires in COVID-19. Only in-frame clones appear in the TCRdb table, and some are missing; sequencing was by immunoSEQ multiplex PCR. This repertoire shows approximately 36,000 clones, about 76% found once; its top ten account for about 11%. The sequenced sample consisted of peripheral blood. The source is a man in his 70s with COVID-19, enrolled during active disease.

CDR3 DNA sequence: TGTGCCTGGAGTGTACCCCCCTCTGGCAGGATGAACACTGAAGCTTTCTTT. Translated, it gives CAWSVPPSGRMNTEAFF. V gene TRBV30 combines with J gene TRBJ1-1; D is unresolved. This CDR3 region has 17 residues. Germline lookup yields CDR1 GTSNPN and CDR2 SVGIG (reference sequence). Trimming removed 0 bases at V and 0 bases at J, with 17 bases between.

The gene calls are TRBV7-3 and TRBJ2-7, with D maybe TRBD1 (6 bases). V was trimmed by 1 base and J by 5 bases, leaving 15 bases between them. Germline CDR1 is SGHTA and CDR2 is FQGTGA. This CDR3 is 15 amino acids long. CDR3 coding DNA: TGTGCCAGCAGCTTAAGGGGACAAGAATTTGACGAGCAGTACTTC. Translation gives CASSLRGQEFDEQYF.

This clone appeared a few times. The CDR3 DNA is TGCGCCAGCAGCCAAGATAGGACAGGGTGGTCCGGGGAGCTGTTTTTT. Amino acids: CASSQDRTGWSGELFF. V usage is TRBV4-1 and J usage is TRBJ2-2, with 8 bases aligning to TRBD1. Germline loops: CDR1 MGHRA, CDR2 YSYEKL. The CDR3 totals 16 residues. The V segment lost 0 bases and the J segment 6 bases; nucleotides outside the gene matches: 6.

The chain combines TRBV28 with TRBJ1-6; D perhaps matches TRBD1 (5 bases). Germline loops: CDR1 MDHEN, CDR2 SYDVKM. The V end lost 6 bases, the J end lost 2 bases, and 17 bases lay between the germline ends. The CDR3 has 17 residues. CDR3 protein: CASRTSTLDTYNSPLHF. The CDR3 DNA follows: TGTGCCAGCAGGACGAGCACGTTGGACACCTATAATTCACCCCTCCACTTT.

V and J are TRBV5-1 and TRBJ1-1; D is unclear. The CDR3 is 16 amino acids. Germline assignment: CDR1 SGHRS and CDR2 YFSETQ. V was shortened by 3 bases and J by 0 bases, with 15 bases between the two germline ends. CDR3 in DNA: TGCGCCAGCAGCTCCCCTGAGGAGGCCATGAACACTGAAGCTTTCTTT. This sequence encodes CASSSPEEAMNTEAFF. The variable domain in full, completed from reference TRBV5-1 and TRBJ1-1, reads KAGVTQTPRYLIKTRGQQVTLSCSPISGHRSVSWYQQTPGQGLQFLFEYFSETQRNKGNFPGRFSGRQFSNSRSEMNVSTLELGDSALYLCASSSPEEAMNTEAFFGQGTRLTVV.

This chain links TRBV6-1 with TRBJ2-7, with 8 bases that match TRBD1. Per germline, CDR1 MNHNS and CDR2 SASEGT. Losses at the gene ends were 0 bases for V and 2 bases for J; bases not matched to a gene: 3. The CDR3 sequence is 15 residues long. The CDR3 DNA sequence: TGTGCCAGCAGTGAAGCGAGGACAGGGACCTACGAGCAGTACTTC. Translated, it gives CASSEARTGTYEQYF.

The CDR3 reads CASSPYMSSGNTIYF. CDR3 DNA: TGTGCCAGCAGCCCGTATATGAGCTCTGGAAACACCATATATTTT. The chain joins TRBV7-2 to TRBJ1-3; D not certain. Germline V gives CDR1 SGHTA, CDR2 FQGNSA. This CDR3 is built from 15 residues. The V gene lost 5 bases and the J gene lost 0 bases, with 11 bases spanning the gap.

This clone was observed a handful of times. CDR3 sequence: CASSLRAYEQYF. CDR3 nucleotide sequence: TGTGCCAGCAGCTTACGTGCCTACGAGCAGTACTTC. The V and J genes are TRBV7-9 and TRBJ2-7, with D hard to call. CDR1 and CDR2 from the germline V gene are SEHNR and FQNEAQ (reference sequence). Trimming took off 2 bases at V and 2 bases at J, with 4 bases between the two ends. The CDR3 is made up of 12 amino acids.

The chain links TRBV6-2 or TRBV6-3 to TRBJ1-5; no definite D call. The V end was cut by 4 bases, the J end by 15 bases, with 19 bases between. The germline CDR1 and CDR2 sequences are MNHEY and SVGEGT. This CDR3 is built from 13 residues. The DNA for the CDR3 is TGTGCCAGCAGTTTCGTAAGTTCGCGCGGAGCGCATTTT. It translates to CASSFVSSRGAHF.

The gene calls are TRBV7-9 and TRBJ2-1; 9 bases match TRBD1. V lost 5 bases to trimming and J lost 7 bases; unmatched junction nucleotides: 9. There are 15 residues in the CDR3. Germline CDR1 is SEHNR and CDR2 is FQNEAQ (reference sequence). The CDR3 region is CASSPGQGGKNEQFF. The CDR3 DNA reads TGTGCCAGCAGCCCGGGACAGGGCGGGAAGAATGAGCAGTTCTTC.

This clone was found once. The V gene is TRBV2, the J gene TRBJ1-5; 10 nucleotides agree with TRBD1. The germline gives CDR1 SNHLY, CDR2 FYNNEI. The CDR3 loop spans 15 amino acids. Trimming removed 8 bases from V and 1 base from J; junction bases left unmatched: 5. The CDR3 region has the DNA TGTGCCAGCCGATGGACAGGGGGAAGCAATCAGCCCCAGCATTTT. As protein: CASRWTGGSNQPQHF.

The V gene is TRBV12-2, the J gene TRBJ2-3; no check of the table's D call, TRBD1, against the DNA was made. TRBV12-2 is termed a pseudogene. The length of the CDR3 is 18 residues. The CDR3 region has the DNA TGTGCAAGTCGCTCCCCGAACCTAGGACAGGGTAGCACAGATACGCAGTATTTT. Translation: CASRSPNLGQGSTDTQYF.

The rearrangement uses TRBV10-3 and TRBJ1-2, with 7 bases that match TRBD1. Germline trimming cut 7 bases from V and 6 bases from J; bases unmatched to any gene: 8. This CDR3 region has 13 residues. The germline V gene encodes CDR1 ENHRY and CDR2 SYGVKD. The CDR3 region is CAITRGDRDGYTF. Written as DNA, the CDR3 is TGTGCCATCACCAGGGGAGACAGGGATGGCTACACCTTC.

The V call is TRBV30, the J call TRBJ1-4, with 8 bases lining up with TRBD1. There are 12 residues in the CDR3. Germline V gives CDR1 GTSNPN, CDR2 SVGIG (reference sequence). V lost 7 bases, J lost 7 bases, and 5 bases stayed unmatched. CDR3 region: CASGQGGEKLFF. CDR3 bases: TGTGCCTCCGGACAGGGTGGTGAAAAACTGTTTTTT.

V gene TRBV10-2 combines with J gene TRBJ1-1; TRBD1 matches at 8 bases. The CDR3 spans 13 residues. The V gene's germline CDR1 is WSHSY and CDR2 SAAADI. V lost 10 bases and J lost 5; bases outside the gene matches: 9. The CDR3 reads CATSTGARTEAFF. The CDR3 region has the DNA TGCGCCACCTCGACAGGGGCAAGGACTGAAGCTTTCTTT.

The gene calls are TRBV19 and TRBJ2-7; 7 nucleotides agree with TRBD2. V gave up 3 bases and J gave up 1 base; unmatched junction bases: 3. Germline CDR1 is LNHDA and CDR2 is SQIVND (reference sequence). The length of the CDR3 is 14 residues. The CDR3 DNA reads TGTGCCAGTAGTATCCCGGGACTATCCTACGAGCAGTACTTC. Amino acid sequence: CASSIPGLSYEQYF.

This rearrangement joins TRBV2 to TRBJ1-3, with D maybe TRBD1 (6 bases). Germline V CDR1 and CDR2: SNHLY, FYNNEI. The CDR3 is 15 residues long. Trimming took 5 bases from V and 2 from J, leaving 13 bases between them. CDR3 sequence reads: CASSITGSPGNTIYF. The DNA for the CDR3 is TGTGCCAGCAGTATAACAGGGTCTCCTGGAAACACCATATATTTT.

The chain employs TRBV19 and TRBJ1-4, with 8 nucleotides matching TRBD1. CDR1 LNHDA and CDR2 SQIVND come from the germline V gene (reference sequence). V dropped 7 bases and J dropped 8; count of bases not matched to a gene: 6. CDR3 length: 13 amino acids. CDR3 region: CASTFRDREKLFF. The CDR3, as DNA: TGTGCCAGTACCTTCCGGGACAGGGAAAAACTGTTTTTT.

This clone was detected only a few times. The chain combines TRBV7-9 with TRBJ1-3, with 7 bases matching TRBD1. CDR1 is SEHNR, CDR2 FQNEAQ, per germline (reference sequence). CDR3 length: 14 amino acids. Trimming at V came to 8 bases and at J to 0 bases, leaving 4 bases not matched to a gene. The DNA of the CDR3 is TGTGCCAGCCCAGGGACAGACTCTGGAAACACCATATATTTT. Translated, it gives CASPGTDSGNTIYF.

This clone was observed a single time. The genes are TRBV6-2 or TRBV6-3 and TRBJ2-7; possible D gene TRBD1, 5 bases. This CDR3 is built from 16 residues. Trimming left V 2 bases short and J 5 bases short, with 19 bases between. From germline, CDR1 is MNHEY and CDR2 SVGEGT. The CDR3: CASSYGAVNPLNEQYF. Here the CDR3 DNA reads TGTGCCAGCAGTTACGGGGCAGTAAATCCCCTGAACGAGCAGTACTTC.

In its sample, this clone was seen a few times. The rearrangement links TRBV5-1 to TRBJ2-3; TRBD2 matches at 7 bases. Germline assignment: CDR1 SGHRS and CDR2 YFSETQ. V lost 4 bases to trimming and J lost 4 bases; unmatched junction nucleotides: 21. This CDR3 has 19 amino acids. The CDR3 coding sequence is TGCGCCAGCAGCACCCTGGTACCGGGACTATTGGAGGGCGCAGATACGCAGTATTTT. It is translated as CASSTLVPGLLEGADTQYF.